This section outlines one T cell receptor (beta chain) sequence together with its context. Its target is unknown. Measured with immunoSEQ multiplex PCR; TCRdb has only the in-frame clones, and not every one. The sample includes around 3,000 clones, roughly four fifths of them seen just once. Trimming shortened V by 2 bases and J by 1 base, and 5 bases separated the two germline ends. The CDR3 length is 14 residues. Germline V lookup: CDR1 MRHNA, CDR2 SNTAGT. The data are from a study of immune evolution from preneoplasia to lung adenocarcinoma. Notes on the study in general: Top clone frequencies peaked in normal lung, apparently declining through invasive adenocarcinoma.

The V gene is TRBV6-4, the J gene TRBJ2-2; D is perhaps TRBD1 (5 bases). Sequencing was performed on FFPE adjacent normal lung tissue. This clonotype was obtained from a person in their forties with lung adenocarcinoma. CDR3 in amino acids: CASSDRGNTGELFF. CDR3 nucleotide sequence: TGTGCCAGCAGTGACAGGGGGAACACCGGGGAGCTGTTTTTT.